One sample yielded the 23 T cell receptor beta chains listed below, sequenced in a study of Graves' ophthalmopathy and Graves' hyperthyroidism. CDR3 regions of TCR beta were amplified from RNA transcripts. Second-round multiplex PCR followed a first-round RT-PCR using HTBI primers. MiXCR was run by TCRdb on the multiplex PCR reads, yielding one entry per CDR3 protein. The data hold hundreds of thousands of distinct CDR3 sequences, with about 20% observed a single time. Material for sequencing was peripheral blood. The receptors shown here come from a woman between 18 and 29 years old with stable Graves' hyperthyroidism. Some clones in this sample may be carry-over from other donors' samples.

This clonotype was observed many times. CDR3 in amino acids: CASSLTRGLAGGYYEQYF. DNA of the CDR3: TGTGCCAGCAGCCTCACACGGGGACTAGCGGGGGGATACTACGAGCAGTACTTC. The gene calls are TRBV12-3 or TRBV12-4 and TRBJ2-7; 15 bases align to TRBD2. The CDR3 loop spans 18 amino acids. With 6 bases clipped from V and 3 bases from J, the junction kept 12 bases outside the gene matches.

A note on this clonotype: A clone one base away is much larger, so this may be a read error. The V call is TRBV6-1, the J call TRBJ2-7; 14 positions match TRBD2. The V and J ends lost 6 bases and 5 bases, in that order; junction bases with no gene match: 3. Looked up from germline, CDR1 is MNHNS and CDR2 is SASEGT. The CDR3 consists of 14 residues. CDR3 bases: TGTGCCAGCAGGACTAGCGGGGGGGCCGACGAGCAGTACTTC. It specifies CASRTSGGADEQYF.

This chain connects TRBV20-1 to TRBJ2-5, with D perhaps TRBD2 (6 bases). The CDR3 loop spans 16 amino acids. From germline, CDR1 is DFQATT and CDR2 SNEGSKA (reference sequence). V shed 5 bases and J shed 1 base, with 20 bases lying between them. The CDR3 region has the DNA TGCAGTGCTTGGCCGGGACTCCTCGGTCCCCAAGAGACCCAGTACTTC. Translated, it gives CSAWPGLLGPQETQYF.

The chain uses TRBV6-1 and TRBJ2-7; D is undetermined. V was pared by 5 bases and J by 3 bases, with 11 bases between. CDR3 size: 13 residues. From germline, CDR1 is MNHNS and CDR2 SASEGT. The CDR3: CASSPDRLYEQYF. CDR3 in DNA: TGTGCCAGCAGTCCGGACCGTCTCTACGAGCAGTACTTC.

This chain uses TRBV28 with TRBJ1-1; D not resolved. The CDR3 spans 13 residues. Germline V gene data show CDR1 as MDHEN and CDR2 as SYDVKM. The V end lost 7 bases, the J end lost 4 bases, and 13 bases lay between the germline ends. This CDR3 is CASNERVRTEAFF. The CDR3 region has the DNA TGTGCCAGCAACGAAAGGGTGCGCACTGAAGCTTTCTTT.

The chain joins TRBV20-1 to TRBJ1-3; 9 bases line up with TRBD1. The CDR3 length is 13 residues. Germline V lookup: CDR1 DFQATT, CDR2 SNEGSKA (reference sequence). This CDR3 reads CGNRDRAGNTIYF. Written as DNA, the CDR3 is TGCGGAAATAGGGACAGGGCCGGAAACACCATATATTTT.

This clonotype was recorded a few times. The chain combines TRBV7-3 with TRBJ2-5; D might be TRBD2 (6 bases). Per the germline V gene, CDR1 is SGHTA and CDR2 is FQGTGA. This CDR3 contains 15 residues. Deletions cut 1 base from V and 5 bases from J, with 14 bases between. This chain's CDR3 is CASSLRGLPAETQYF. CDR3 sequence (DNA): TGTGCCAGCAGCTTAAGGGGACTCCCGGCGGAGACCCAGTACTTC.

The CDR3 reads CASSPSGRQPQHF. CDR3 DNA sequence: TGTGCCAGCAGCCCGTCAGGGAGGCAGCCCCAGCATTTT. The chain has TRBV28 and TRBJ1-5, with a possible D match to TRBD1 (5 bases). The CDR3 loop spans 13 amino acids. Germline V gives CDR1 MDHEN, CDR2 SYDVKM. V gave up 6 bases and J gave up 7 bases, with 13 bases separating them.

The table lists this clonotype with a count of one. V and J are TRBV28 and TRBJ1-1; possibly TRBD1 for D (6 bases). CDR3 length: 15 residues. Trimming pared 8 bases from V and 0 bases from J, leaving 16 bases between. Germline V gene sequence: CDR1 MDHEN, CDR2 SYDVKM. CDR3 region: CASGGPGIMNTEAFF. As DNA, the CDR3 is TGTGCCAGCGGGGGCCCGGGGATCATGAACACTGAAGCTTTCTTT.

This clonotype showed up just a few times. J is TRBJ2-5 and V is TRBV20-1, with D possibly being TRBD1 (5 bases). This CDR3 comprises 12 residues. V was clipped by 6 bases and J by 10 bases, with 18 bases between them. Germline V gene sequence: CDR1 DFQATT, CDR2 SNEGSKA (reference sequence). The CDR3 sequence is CSAGPQEPDQYF. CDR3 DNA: TGCAGTGCCGGGCCACAGGAACCCGACCAGTACTTC.

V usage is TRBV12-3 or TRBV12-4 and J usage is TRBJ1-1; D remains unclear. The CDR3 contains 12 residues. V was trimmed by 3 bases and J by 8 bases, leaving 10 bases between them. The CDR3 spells CASSFEDAEAFF. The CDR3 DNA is TGTGCCAGCAGTTTCGAGGACGCGGAAGCTTTCTTT.

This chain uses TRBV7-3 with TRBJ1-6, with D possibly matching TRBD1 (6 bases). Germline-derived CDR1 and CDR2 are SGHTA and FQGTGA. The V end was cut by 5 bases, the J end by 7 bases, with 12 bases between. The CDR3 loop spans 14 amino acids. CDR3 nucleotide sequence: TGTGCCAGCAGCCGTGTGGGGGGCAATTCACCCCTCCACTTT. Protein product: CASSRVGGNSPLHF.

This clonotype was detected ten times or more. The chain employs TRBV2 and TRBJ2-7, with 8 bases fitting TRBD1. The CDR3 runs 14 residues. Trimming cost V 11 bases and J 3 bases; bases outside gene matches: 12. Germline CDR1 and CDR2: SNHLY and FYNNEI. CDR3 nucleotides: TGTGCCTGCCTTAGGGACAGGTCGTTCTACGAGCAGTACTTC. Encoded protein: CACLRDRSFYEQYF.

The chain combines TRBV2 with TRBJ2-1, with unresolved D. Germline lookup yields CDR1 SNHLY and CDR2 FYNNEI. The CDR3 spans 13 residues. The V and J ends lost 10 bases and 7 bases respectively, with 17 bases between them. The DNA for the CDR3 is TGTGCCACCTCCTTGGACCAACCAAATGAGCAGTTCTTC. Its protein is CATSLDQPNEQFF. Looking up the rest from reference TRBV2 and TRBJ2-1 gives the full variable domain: EPEVTQTPSHQVTQMGQEVILRCVPISNHLYFYWYRQILGQKVEFLVSFYNNEISEKSEIFDDQFSVERPDGSNFTLKIRSTKLEDSAMYFCATSLDQPNEQFFGPGTRLTVL.

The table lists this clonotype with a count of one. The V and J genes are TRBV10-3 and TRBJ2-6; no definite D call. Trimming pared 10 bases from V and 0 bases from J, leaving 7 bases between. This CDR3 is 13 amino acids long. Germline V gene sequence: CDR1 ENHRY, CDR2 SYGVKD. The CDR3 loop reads CASQDSGANVLTF. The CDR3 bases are TGTGCCAGCCAGGACTCTGGGGCCAACGTCCTGACTTTC.

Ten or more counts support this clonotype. The CDR3, as DNA: TGTGCCAGCAGGACTGTTCTGAACACTGAAGCTTTCTTT. Residues: CASRTVLNTEAFF. The V gene is TRBV6-1, the J gene TRBJ1-1; D ambiguous. The CDR3 consists of 13 residues. The germline V and J ends were trimmed by 6 bases and 0 bases, with 8 bases remaining between them. Germline loops: CDR1 MNHNS, CDR2 SASEGT.

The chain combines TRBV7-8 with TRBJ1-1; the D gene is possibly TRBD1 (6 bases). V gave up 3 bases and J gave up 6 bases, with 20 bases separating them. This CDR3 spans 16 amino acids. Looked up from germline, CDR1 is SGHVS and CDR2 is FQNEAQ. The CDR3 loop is CASSFHRVRGAAEAFF. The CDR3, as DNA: TGTGCCAGCAGCTTCCACAGGGTCAGGGGAGCGGCTGAAGCTTTCTTT.

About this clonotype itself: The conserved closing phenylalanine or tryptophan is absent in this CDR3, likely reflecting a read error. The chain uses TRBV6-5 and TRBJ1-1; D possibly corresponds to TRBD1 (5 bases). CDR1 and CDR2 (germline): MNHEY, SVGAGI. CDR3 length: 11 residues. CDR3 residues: CASSYSGEAFY. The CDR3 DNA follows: TGTGCTAGCAGTTACTCAGGGGAAGCTTTCTAT.

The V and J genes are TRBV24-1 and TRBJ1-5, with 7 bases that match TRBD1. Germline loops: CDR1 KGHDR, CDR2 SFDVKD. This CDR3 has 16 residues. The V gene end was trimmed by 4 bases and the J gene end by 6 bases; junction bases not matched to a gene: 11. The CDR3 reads CATSEPDRVRRQPQHF. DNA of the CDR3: TGTGCCACCAGTGAACCCGACAGGGTAAGACGTCAGCCCCAGCATTTT.

The CDR3, as DNA: TGTGCCAGCAGTTTACGGACAGGGACGGGAGAGCAGTACTTC. Protein sequence: CASSLRTGTGEQYF. This chain links TRBV28 with TRBJ2-7; 8 bases are shared with TRBD1. The CDR3 extends over 14 amino acids. V trimming: 2 bases; J trimming: 7 bases; junction bases outside the gene matches: 7. Germline assignment: CDR1 MDHEN and CDR2 SYDVKM.

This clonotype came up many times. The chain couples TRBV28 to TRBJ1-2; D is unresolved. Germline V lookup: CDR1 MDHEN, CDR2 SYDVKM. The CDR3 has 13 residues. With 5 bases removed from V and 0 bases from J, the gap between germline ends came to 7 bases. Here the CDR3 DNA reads TGTGCCAGCAGTAAAATGACTAACTATGGCTACACCTTC. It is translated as CASSKMTNYGYTF.

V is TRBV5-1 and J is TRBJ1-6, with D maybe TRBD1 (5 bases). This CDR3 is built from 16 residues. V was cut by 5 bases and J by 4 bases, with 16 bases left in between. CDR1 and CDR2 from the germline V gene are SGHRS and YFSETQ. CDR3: CASRGGAAPYNSPLHF. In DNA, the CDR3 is TGCGCCAGCAGGGGAGGGGCAGCCCCTTATAATTCACCCCTCCACTTT.

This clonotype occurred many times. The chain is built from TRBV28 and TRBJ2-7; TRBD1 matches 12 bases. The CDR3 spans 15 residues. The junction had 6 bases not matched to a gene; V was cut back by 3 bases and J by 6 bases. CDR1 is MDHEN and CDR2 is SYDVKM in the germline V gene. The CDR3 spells CASSFPGQGALEQYF. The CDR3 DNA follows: TGTGCCAGCAGTTTCCCGGGACAGGGGGCGCTCGAGCAGTACTTC.